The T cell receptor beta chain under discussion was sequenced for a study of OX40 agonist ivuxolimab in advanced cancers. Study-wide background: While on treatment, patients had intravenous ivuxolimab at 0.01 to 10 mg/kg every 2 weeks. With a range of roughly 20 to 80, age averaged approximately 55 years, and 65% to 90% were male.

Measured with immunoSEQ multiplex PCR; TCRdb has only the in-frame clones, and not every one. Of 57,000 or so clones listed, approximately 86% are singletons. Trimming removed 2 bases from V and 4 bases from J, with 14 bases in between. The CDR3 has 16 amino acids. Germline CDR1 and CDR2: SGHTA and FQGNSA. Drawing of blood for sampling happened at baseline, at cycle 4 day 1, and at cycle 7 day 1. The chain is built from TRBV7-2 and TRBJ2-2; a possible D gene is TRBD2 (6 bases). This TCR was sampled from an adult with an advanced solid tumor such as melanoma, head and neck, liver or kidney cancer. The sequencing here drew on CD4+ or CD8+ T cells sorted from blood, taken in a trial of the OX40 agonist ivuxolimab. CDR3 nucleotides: TGTGCCAGCAGCTTATATGGCCCCGGGGGCACCGGGGAGCTGTTTTTT. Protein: CASSLYGPGGTGELFF.